Following are 25 T cell receptor beta chains from one sample sequenced in a study of T-cell memory formation after mild COVID-19. TCRdb ran MiXCR on the 5' RACE reads and lists one entry per CDR3 protein. The sample records about 360,000 distinct CDR3 sequences, around 14% being singletons. The sample comprised PBMCs or a T cell subset sorted from them (not recorded which). The receptors were gathered from a man between 18 and 35 years old who had mild COVID-19 (a few samples of this study predate the infection). Cell type and time point are not known.

V and J are TRBV10-3 and TRBJ2-1; 10 positions match TRBD2. The CDR3 sequence is 16 residues long. The V gene end was trimmed by 0 bases and the J gene end by 5 bases; junction bases not matched to a gene: 4. CDR1 and CDR2 from the germline V gene are ENHRY and SYGVKD. Here the CDR3 DNA reads TGTGCCATCAGTGAGTCGGTAGCGGGGGGAAACAATGAGCAGTTCTTC. Residues: CAISESVAGGNNEQFF.

There are a few counts of this clonotype. The rearrangement joins TRBV25-1 to TRBJ1-2; a possible D gene is TRBD1 (6 bases). With 4 bases removed from V and 6 bases from J, the gap between germline ends came to 12 bases. The CDR3 is made up of 13 amino acids. Germline V gene sequence: CDR1 MGHDK, CDR2 SYGVNS. As DNA, the CDR3 is TGTGCCAGCAGTGTACAGGGCGGAGATGGCTACACCTTC. It yields the protein CASSVQGGDGYTF.

CDR3 DNA sequence: TGCAGTGCTCACAGCAGACCCACCGGGGAGCTGTTTTTT. Its protein product is CSAHSRPTGELFF. The chain has TRBV20-1 and TRBJ2-2, with no clear D. Trimming shortened V by 5 bases and J by 4 bases, and 11 bases separated the two germline ends. This CDR3 region has 13 residues. Germline V gene sequence: CDR1 DFQATT, CDR2 SNEGSKA (reference sequence).

This chain joins TRBV15 and TRBJ1-5; D is uncertain. This CDR3 spans 14 amino acids. Germline V CDR1 and CDR2: LNHNV, YYDKDF (reference sequence). Trimming cost V 0 bases and J 7 bases, with 10 bases left between them. The CDR3 sequence: CATSRDSYVQPQHF. The CDR3 DNA sequence: TGTGCCACCAGCAGAGATTCGTACGTGCAGCCCCAGCATTTT. Drawing the rest from reference TRBV15 and TRBJ1-5, the complete variable domain is DAMVIQNPRYQVTQFGKPVTLSCSQTLNHNVMYWYQQKSSQAPKLLFHYYDKDFNNEADTPDNFQSRRPNTSFCFLDIRSPGLGDTAMYLCATSRDSYVQPQHFGDGTRLSIL.

The chain has TRBV23-1 and TRBJ2-4; 7 positions agree with TRBD1. TRBV23-1 is flagged as an ORF with uncertain function. The length of the CDR3 is 17 residues. Losses at the gene ends were 8 bases for V and 0 bases for J; bases not matched to a gene: 13. DNA of the CDR3: TGCGCCAGCCCCCGAGGGGGCCGACTGCTAGCCAAAAACATTCAGTACTTC. It translates to CASPRGGRLLAKNIQYF.

This clonotype was seen ten or more times. The V and J genes are TRBV12-3 or TRBV12-4 and TRBJ1-1; D not resolved. The length of the CDR3 is 10 residues. Deletions cut 6 bases from V and 4 bases from J, with 3 bases between. CDR3 bases: TGTGCCAGCAGGGGCACTGAAGCTTTCTTT. It encodes CASRGTEAFF.

The chain uses TRBV5-1 and TRBJ2-3, with D possibly matching TRBD1 (7 bases). Between the trimmed V and J ends, which lost 6 bases and 0 bases, there was a span of 11 bases. The CDR3 runs to 14 residues. CDR1 SGHRS and CDR2 YFSETQ come from the germline V gene. As DNA, the CDR3 is TGCGCCAGCACAGGGGGGCAGAGCACAGATACGCAGTATTTT. Encoded protein: CASTGGQSTDTQYF.

This clonotype was recorded at least ten times. V is TRBV10-2 and J is TRBJ2-7; TRBD2 aligns across 10 bases. Losses at the gene ends were 7 bases for V and 2 bases for J; bases not matched to a gene: 5. The length of the CDR3 is 14 residues. Germline values: CDR1 WSHSY, CDR2 SAAADI. CDR3 amino acids: CASTTSGVAYEQYF. The CDR3 DNA is TGCGCCAGCACCACTAGCGGGGTCGCCTACGAGCAGTACTTC.

V is TRBV4-3 and J is TRBJ1-2; D gene unclear. The germline CDR1 and CDR2 sequences are LGHNA and YSLEER. Trimming left V 5 bases short and J 0 bases short, with 13 bases between. The CDR3 has 15 amino acids. This chain's CDR3 is CASSKDQQPNYGYTF. The CDR3 DNA sequence: TGCGCCAGCAGCAAGGATCAGCAGCCTAACTATGGCTACACCTTC.

The table lists this clonotype with a few counts. V usage is TRBV6-5 and J usage is TRBJ1-2, with a possible D match to TRBD1 (6 bases). The V end was cut by 5 bases, the J end by 3 bases, with 10 bases between. The CDR3 spans 13 residues. Germline V gene lookup returns CDR1 MNHEY and CDR2 SVGAGI. For the CDR3, the DNA is TGTGCCAGCAGTCGGACAGATGACTATGGCTACACCTTC. Translating gives CASSRTDDYGYTF.

V is TRBV11-2 and J is TRBJ2-7; either TRBD1 or TRBD2 may supply D (7 bases each). Per germline, CDR1 SGHAT and CDR2 FQNNGV. Trimming pared 5 bases from V and 2 bases from J, leaving 16 bases between. The CDR3 is 15 residues long. The CDR3 DNA follows: TGTGCCAGCAGCAGTCCCCAGGGGGGGACCTACGAGCAGTACTTC. Its translation: CASSSPQGGTYEQYF. Drawing the rest from reference TRBV11-2 and TRBJ2-7, the complete variable domain is EAGVAQSPRYKIIEKRQSVAFWCNPISGHATLYWYQQILGQGPKLLIQFQNNGVVDDSQLPKDRFSAERLKGVDSTLKIQPAKLEDSAVYLCASSSPQGGTYEQYFGPGTRLTVT.

In its sample, this clonotype was seen many times. The chain carries TRBV20-1 and TRBJ2-7, with D unclear. V was clipped by 3 bases and J by 6 bases, with 12 bases between them. CDR1 is DFQATT and CDR2 is SNEGSKA in the germline V gene (reference sequence). The CDR3 runs 12 residues. The CDR3 loop is CSASWQTGEQYF. CDR3 nucleotides: TGCAGTGCTAGCTGGCAAACCGGCGAGCAGTACTTC.

The sample holds many counts of this clonotype. The rearrangement uses TRBV4-1 and TRBJ2-2, with D uncertain. Germline V gene data show CDR1 as MGHRA and CDR2 as YSYEKL. Trimming stripped 3 bases from V and 3 bases from J, with 5 bases between. The CDR3 contains 13 residues. The CDR3 DNA is TGCGCCAGCAGCCAGGCCTACACCGGGGAGCTGTTTTTT. Encoded protein: CASSQAYTGELFF.

This chain links TRBV7-3 with TRBJ1-1, with 9 bases fitting TRBD1. The CDR3 runs to 22 residues. V was pared by 4 bases and J by 1 base, with 25 bases of the junction left unmatched. Germline CDR1 and CDR2: SGHTA and FQGTGA. The CDR3 loop is CASSSITPGQGLFRKENTEAFF. In DNA form, the CDR3 reads TGTGCCAGCAGCTCTATAACTCCGGGACAGGGCTTATTTCGGAAAGAGAACACTGAAGCTTTCTTT.

The chain couples TRBV7-9 to TRBJ2-6; 9 nucleotides agree with TRBD1. The CDR3 extends over 18 amino acids. The V segment lost 5 bases and the J segment 4 bases; nucleotides outside the gene matches: 12. CDR1 SEHNR and CDR2 FQNEAQ come from the germline V gene (reference sequence). This chain's CDR3 is CASSRDRALSLGANVLTF. For the CDR3, the DNA is TGTGCCAGCAGCCGGGACAGGGCCCTCTCTCTGGGGGCCAACGTCCTGACTTTC.

This clonotype was detected only a few times. The chain employs TRBV7-9 and TRBJ1-1, with D maybe TRBD1 (5 bases). Trimming stripped 5 bases from V and 3 bases from J, with 13 bases between. This CDR3 has 14 amino acids. Germline CDR1 reads SEHNR; CDR2 reads FQNEAQ (reference sequence). The DNA of the CDR3 is TGTGCCAGCAGCCCGACGGAGACAGACACTGAAGCTTTCTTT. Encoded protein: CASSPTETDTEAFF.

This chain links TRBV7-2 with TRBJ2-4, with 9 bases that match TRBD2. The CDR3 sequence is 17 residues long. In germline, CDR1 is SGHTA, CDR2 FQGNSA. J lost 7 bases, V lost 5 bases, and 15 bases had no gene match. CDR3 in amino acids: CASSPAGGFQGGNIQYF. CDR3 nucleotide sequence: TGTGCCAGCAGCCCCGCGGGGGGGTTTCAGGGTGGGAACATTCAGTACTTC.

This clonotype has only a few counts. The V gene is TRBV20-1, the J gene TRBJ2-1; the D is unclear. Trimming took 5 bases from V and 5 from J, leaving 13 bases between them. This CDR3 contains 13 residues. Germline V gene lookup returns CDR1 DFQATT and CDR2 SNEGSKA (reference sequence). The CDR3 spells CSAAWLLNNEQFF. In DNA form, the CDR3 reads TGCAGTGCTGCGTGGCTCCTCAACAATGAGCAGTTCTTC.

The chain has TRBV4-1 and TRBJ1-6, with no clear D. The CDR3 length is 16 residues. Germline V gene sequence: CDR1 MGHRA, CDR2 YSYEKL. The ends were cut back, 1 base at V and 9 bases at J, with 16 bases in the middle. CDR3 DNA sequence: TGCGCCAGCAGCCAAGGGTCCGGTTTTGGAGCTTCACCCCTCCACTTT. This sequence encodes CASSQGSGFGASPLHF.

In this sample, this clonotype turned up many times. The chain is built from TRBV12-3 or TRBV12-4 and TRBJ2-5, with 10 bases fitting TRBD1. The J segment lost 1 base and the V segment lost 6 bases, leaving 2 bases of the junction unmatched. The CDR3 sequence is 14 residues long. CDR3 residues: CASSRTGGQETQYF. The DNA of the CDR3 is TGTGCCAGCAGCCGGACAGGGGGCCAAGAGACCCAGTACTTC.

The chain couples TRBV7-2 to TRBJ1-1; 8 positions match TRBD1. V lost 4 bases and J lost 5; bases outside the gene matches: 6. Germline CDR1 reads SGHTA; CDR2 reads FQGNSA. The CDR3 contains 14 residues. Here the CDR3 DNA reads TGTGCCAGCAGCTCCTACAGGGGGTGGACTGAAGCTTTCTTT. Translation: CASSSYRGWTEAFF.

This clonotype has ten or more counts. This chain uses TRBV27 with TRBJ1-2, with D possibly matching TRBD1 (5 bases). This CDR3 region has 13 residues. Germline assignment: CDR1 MNHEY and CDR2 SMNVEV (reference sequence). V was pared by 6 bases and J by 2 bases, with 10 bases between. This chain's CDR3 is CASRGTANYGYTF. CDR3 nucleotide sequence: TGTGCCAGCAGGGGGACCGCCAACTATGGCTACACCTTC.

This clonotype was seen at least ten times. Here the CDR3 DNA reads TGCGCCAGCAGCTTCGGACTAGCGGGGGCCTACAATGAGCAGTTCTTC. It yields the protein CASSFGLAGAYNEQFF. V usage is TRBV5-1 and J usage is TRBJ2-1; 13 positions match TRBD2. The CDR3 length is 16 residues. V lost 2 bases, J lost 2 bases, and 1 base stayed unmatched. Germline assignment: CDR1 SGHRS and CDR2 YFSETQ.

Ten or more counts support this clonotype. The chain employs TRBV7-9 and TRBJ2-5, with D tentatively TRBD2 (5 bases). CDR1 and CDR2 from the germline V gene are SEHNR and FQNEAQ (reference sequence). The CDR3 totals 13 residues. V was trimmed by 5 bases and J by 3 bases, leaving 10 bases between them. The CDR3 DNA sequence: TGTGCCAGCAGCCGGGGAGCCGAAGAGACCCAGTACTTC. The encoded protein is CASSRGAEETQYF.

This clonotype turned up a few times. This chain joins TRBV19 and TRBJ2-3, with TRBD2 identical over 9 bases. This CDR3 is 15 amino acids long. J gave up 4 bases and V 6 bases, and 8 bases lay outside the gene matches. CDR1 and CDR2 (germline): LNHDA, SQIVND (reference sequence). CDR3 sequence: CASRERGAGADTQYF. Here the CDR3 DNA reads TGTGCCAGTAGAGAGCGGGGGGCCGGGGCAGATACGCAGTATTTT.